A single T cell receptor beta chain is shown here with its context. Its antigen is not known. The data originate from a study of cytomegalovirus exposure and HLA in healthy donors. V was trimmed by 1 base and J by 1 base, leaving 8 bases between them. CDR3 length: 14 residues. Germline lookup yields CDR1 LNHDA and CDR2 SQIVND (reference sequence). Study-wide results and caveats: Most TCRs appeared rarely, but some public TCRs recurred in many donors. Reportedly, cytomegalovirus status was diagnosed with high sensitivity and specificity. Clusters of TCRs from the first cohort tended to co-occur in the approximately 120 validation repertoires (as a later analysis found).

Only in-frame clones appear in the TCRdb table, and some are missing; sequencing was by immunoSEQ multiplex PCR. Here the sample spans about 140,000 clones, 70% to 90% being singletons. Material for sequencing was PBMCs. The chain has TRBV19 and TRBJ2-7; a weak D match, TRBD1 (5 bases). This sequence was found in a woman aged 18-29 years in good health and CMV-seropositive. The CDR3 spells CASSIGPGSYEQYF. As DNA, the CDR3 is TGTGCCAGTAGTATAGGTCCAGGGTCCTACGAGCAGTACTTC.